This TCR beta chain was recorded in a study of blood T cell repertoires in COVID-19. The ends were cut back, 7 bases at V and 3 bases at J, with 12 bases in the middle. The CDR3 covers 13 residues. Per germline, CDR1 WSHSY and CDR2 SAAADI. Generated by immunoSEQ multiplex PCR, the TCRdb table keeps only in-frame clones and is missing some. In the table there are 150,000 to 200,000 clones, roughly 87% of which are singletons. The specimen was peripheral blood. The gene calls are TRBV10-2 and TRBJ1-1, with a tentative D call TRBD1 (5 bases). The TCR comes from a man between 60 and 75 years old with active or convalescent COVID-19. CDR3 residues: CASTEGADTEAFF. The CDR3 nucleotides read TGCGCCAGCACCGAAGGGGCCGACACTGAAGCTTTCTTT.